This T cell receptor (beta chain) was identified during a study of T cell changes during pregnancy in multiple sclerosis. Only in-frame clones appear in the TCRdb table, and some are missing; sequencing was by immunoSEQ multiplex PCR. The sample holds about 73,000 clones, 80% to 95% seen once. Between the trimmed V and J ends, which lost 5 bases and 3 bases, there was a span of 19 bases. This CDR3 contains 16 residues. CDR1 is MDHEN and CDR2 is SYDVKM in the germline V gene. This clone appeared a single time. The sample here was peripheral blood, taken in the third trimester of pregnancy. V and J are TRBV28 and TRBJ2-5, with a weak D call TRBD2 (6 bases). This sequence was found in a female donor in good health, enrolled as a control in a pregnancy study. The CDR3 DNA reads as TGTGCCAGCAGTCCTCCGGGACTGCGTCTAGAAGAGACCCAGTACTTC. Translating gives CASSPPGLRLEETQYF.